This record covers a single TCR beta chain. The CDR3 sequence is 17 residues long. CDR1 MGHRA and CDR2 YSYEKL come from the germline V gene. V lost 0 bases to trimming and J lost 4 bases, with 18 bases between them. The data originate from a study of blood T cell repertoires in COVID-19. Study-wide background: The United States, Italy and Spain were the sources of the acute and convalescent COVID-19 samples.

TCRdb's copy holds only in-frame clones and misses some; the assay was immunoSEQ multiplex PCR. The data show about 310,000 clones, with around 90% seen just once and 1% held by the top ten. The chain links TRBV4-1 to TRBJ1-2, with D possibly TRBD1 on 6 matching bases. The sequenced material came from peripheral blood. The sequence came from a man aged 45-65 years with active or convalescent COVID-19. The CDR3 region has the DNA TGCGCCAGCAGCCAAGATAAGTGGGCAGGGGTAAGCTATGGCTACACCTTC. Translating it yields CASSQDKWAGVSYGYTF.